The present T cell receptor beta chain was sequenced within a study of technical replicates of blood from a few donors. Clones were sequenced by immunoSEQ multiplex PCR, and TCRdb holds only the in-frame ones, with some missing. The repertoire holds tens of thousands of clones, roughly 94% seen once, with 0.2% to 0.3% in the top ten. V trimming: 4 bases; J trimming: 7 bases; junction bases outside the gene matches: 10. Per the germline V gene, CDR1 is SGHRS and CDR2 is YFSETQ. The CDR3 loop spans 14 amino acids. J is TRBJ2-5 and V is TRBV5-1; 7 bases line up with TRBD1. The sequencing input was T cells isolated from PBMCs. The clonotype comes from a human donor in good health. CDR3 amino acids: CASSPGTVERTQYF. The DNA of the CDR3 is TGCGCCAGCAGCCCCGGGACAGTTGAAAGGACCCAGTACTTC.